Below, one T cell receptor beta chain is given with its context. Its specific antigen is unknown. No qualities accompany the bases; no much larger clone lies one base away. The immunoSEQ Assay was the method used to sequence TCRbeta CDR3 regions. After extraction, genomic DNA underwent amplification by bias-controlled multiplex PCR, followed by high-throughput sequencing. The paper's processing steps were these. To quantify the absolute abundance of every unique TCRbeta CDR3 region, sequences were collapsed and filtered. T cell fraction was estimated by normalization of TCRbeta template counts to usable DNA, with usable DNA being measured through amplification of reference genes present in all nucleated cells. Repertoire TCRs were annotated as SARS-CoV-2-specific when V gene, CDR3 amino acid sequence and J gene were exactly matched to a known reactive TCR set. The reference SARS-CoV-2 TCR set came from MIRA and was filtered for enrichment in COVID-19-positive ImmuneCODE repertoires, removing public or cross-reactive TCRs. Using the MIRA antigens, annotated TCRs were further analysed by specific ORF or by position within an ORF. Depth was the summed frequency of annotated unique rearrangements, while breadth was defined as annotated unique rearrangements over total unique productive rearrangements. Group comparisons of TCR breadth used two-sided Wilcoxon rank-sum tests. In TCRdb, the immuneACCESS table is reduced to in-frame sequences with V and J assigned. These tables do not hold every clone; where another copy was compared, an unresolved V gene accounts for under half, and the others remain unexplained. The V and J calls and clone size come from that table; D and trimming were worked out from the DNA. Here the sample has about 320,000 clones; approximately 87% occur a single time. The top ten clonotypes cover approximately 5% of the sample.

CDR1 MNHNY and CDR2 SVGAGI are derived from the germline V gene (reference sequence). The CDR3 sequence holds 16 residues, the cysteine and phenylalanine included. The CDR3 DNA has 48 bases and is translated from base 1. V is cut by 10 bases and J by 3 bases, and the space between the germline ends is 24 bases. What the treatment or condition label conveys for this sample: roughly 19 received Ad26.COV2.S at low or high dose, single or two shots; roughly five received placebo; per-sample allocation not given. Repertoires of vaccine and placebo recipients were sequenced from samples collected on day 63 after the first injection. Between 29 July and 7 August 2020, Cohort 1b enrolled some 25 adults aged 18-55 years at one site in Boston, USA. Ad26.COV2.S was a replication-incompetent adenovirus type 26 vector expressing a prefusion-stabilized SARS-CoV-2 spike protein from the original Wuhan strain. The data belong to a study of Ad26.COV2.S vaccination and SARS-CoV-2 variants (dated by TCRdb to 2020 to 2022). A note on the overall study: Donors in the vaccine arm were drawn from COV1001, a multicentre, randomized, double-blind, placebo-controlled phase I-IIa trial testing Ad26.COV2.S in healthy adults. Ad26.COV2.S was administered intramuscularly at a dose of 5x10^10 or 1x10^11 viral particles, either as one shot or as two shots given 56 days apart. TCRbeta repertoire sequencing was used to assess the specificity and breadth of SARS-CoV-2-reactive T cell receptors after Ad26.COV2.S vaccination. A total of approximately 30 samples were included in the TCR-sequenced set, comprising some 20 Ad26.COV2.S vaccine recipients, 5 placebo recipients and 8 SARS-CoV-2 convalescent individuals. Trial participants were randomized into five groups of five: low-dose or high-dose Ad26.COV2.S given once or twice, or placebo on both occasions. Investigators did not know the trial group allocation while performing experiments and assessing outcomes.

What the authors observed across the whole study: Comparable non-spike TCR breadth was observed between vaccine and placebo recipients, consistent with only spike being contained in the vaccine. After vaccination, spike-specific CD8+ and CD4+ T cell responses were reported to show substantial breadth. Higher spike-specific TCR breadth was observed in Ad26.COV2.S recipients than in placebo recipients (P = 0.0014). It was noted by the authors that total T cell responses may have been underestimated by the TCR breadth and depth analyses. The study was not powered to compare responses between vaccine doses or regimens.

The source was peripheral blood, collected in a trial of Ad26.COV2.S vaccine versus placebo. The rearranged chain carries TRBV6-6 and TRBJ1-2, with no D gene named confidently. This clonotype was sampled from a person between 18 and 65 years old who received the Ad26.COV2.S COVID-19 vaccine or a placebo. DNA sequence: TGTGCCACCCCCGGAGGTAGGGCAGGAATGGACTATGGCTACACCTTC. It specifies CATPGGRAGMDYGYTF.